The rows below give T cell receptor beta chains drawn from one sample of a study of blood T cell repertoires in COVID-19. Sequencing used immunoSEQ multiplex PCR; TCRdb keeps in-frame clones, though not all of them. The sample carries under 550,000 clones, about 87% recorded once. Sequencing was done on a sample of peripheral blood. The origin of the receptors is a young man with COVID-19, enrolled during active disease. CDR3s include the opening cysteine and the closing phenylalanine or tryptophan. D genes are given only for firm matches. Only part of the rows carry a size: once, few, many, or a class if the clone is expanded.

abundance: .
len: 16
d_gene: .
j_gene: TRBJ2-3
v_gene: TRBV11-2
CDR3nt: TGTGCCAGCAGTCGGGGAGGAGTTGTTACAACAGATACGCAGTATTTT
CDR3aa: CASSRGGVVTTDTQYF

abundance: .
len: 14
d_gene: .
j_gene: TRBJ1-4
v_gene: TRBV19
CDR3nt: TGTGCCTCCCACGGGGGGGCGCTAAGTGAAAAACTGTTTTTT
CDR3aa: CASHGGALSEKLFF

abundance: .
len: 14
d_gene: TRBD1
j_gene: TRBJ2-7
v_gene: TRBV2
CDR3nt: TGTGCCAGCAGAGGGACAGGGAGCTCCTACGAGCAGTACTTC
CDR3aa: CASRGTGSSYEQYF

abundance: .
len: 15
d_gene: TRBD2
j_gene: TRBJ2-7
v_gene: TRBV3-1/TRBV3-2
CDR3nt: TGTGCCAGCAGCCACGGGGGGACGGCCTCCTACGAGCAGTACTTC
CDR3aa: CASSHGGTASYEQYF

abundance: .
len: 20
d_gene: .
j_gene: TRBJ1-5
v_gene: TRBV10-3
CDR3nt: TGTGCCATCAGGGGCACTATGACAGTCCCCCTTAGATATCGCAATCAGCCCCAGCATTTT
CDR3aa: CAIRGTMTVPLRYRNQPQHF

abundance: .
len: 17
d_gene: .
j_gene: TRBJ2-1
v_gene: TRBV2
CDR3nt: TGTGCCAGCAGTGGGGACCGGGACTTTGATCCCGAAGGTGAGCAGTTCTTC
CDR3aa: CASSGDRDFDPEGEQFF

abundance: .
len: 17
d_gene: TRBD2
j_gene: TRBJ2-7
v_gene: TRBV11-2
CDR3nt: TGTGCCAGCAGCCCGAGCGGAGGCGGGGGGGCCTTCTACGAGCAGTACTTC
CDR3aa: CASSPSGGGGAFYEQYF

abundance: .
len: 16
d_gene: TRBD2
j_gene: TRBJ2-1
v_gene: TRBV6-4
CDR3nt: TGTGCCAGCAGTGCCGACTCGGCGGGAGGGTACAATGAGCAGTTCTTC
CDR3aa: CASSADSAGGYNEQFF

abundance: .
len: 16
d_gene: TRBD2
j_gene: TRBJ2-2
v_gene: TRBV5-4
CDR3nt: TGTGCCAGCAGCTTGGAGGCGGGGGGACGGGCCGGGGAGCTGTTTTTT
CDR3aa: CASSLEAGGRAGELFF

abundance: .
len: 14
d_gene: .
j_gene: TRBJ2-2
v_gene: TRBV13
CDR3nt: TGTGCCAGCAGGCCAGGGGCGGTAAACGGGGAGCTGTTTTTT
CDR3aa: CASRPGAVNGELFF

abundance: .
len: 15
d_gene: .
j_gene: TRBJ1-4
v_gene: TRBV5-8
CDR3nt: TGTGCCAGCAGCTTGCGGCAGGGGCGAGGCGAAAAACTGTTTTTT
CDR3aa: CASSLRQGRGEKLFF

abundance: .
len: 14
d_gene: .
j_gene: TRBJ1-4
v_gene: TRBV7-9
CDR3nt: TGTGCCAGCAGCCAGAGGCAGGGGTTGGAAAAACTGTTTTTT
CDR3aa: CASSQRQGLEKLFF

abundance: .
len: 14
d_gene: TRBD2
j_gene: TRBJ2-2
v_gene: TRBV7-3
CDR3nt: TGTGCCAGCCGGGGGACTAGTGCCACCGGGGAGCTGTTTTTT
CDR3aa: CASRGTSATGELFF

abundance: .
len: 14
d_gene: .
j_gene: TRBJ2-7
v_gene: TRBV2
CDR3nt: TGTGCCAGCCTCTGGACAGCCTCCTCCTACGAGCAGTACTTC
CDR3aa: CASLWTASSYEQYF

abundance: .
len: 19
d_gene: TRBD2
j_gene: TRBJ2-4
v_gene: TRBV4-1
CDR3nt: TGCGCCAGCAGCCAACGGGCGCTAGCGGGGGTGGTCGGAGGAAACATTCAGTACTTC
CDR3aa: CASSQRALAGVVGGNIQYF

abundance: .
len: 15
d_gene: .
j_gene: TRBJ1-1
v_gene: TRBV27
CDR3nt: TGTGCCAGCAGTCCCCTAGGCACAGGGAACACTGAAGCTTTCTTT
CDR3aa: CASSPLGTGNTEAFF

abundance: .
len: 16
d_gene: TRBD2
j_gene: TRBJ2-7
v_gene: TRBV18
CDR3nt: TGTGCCAGCTCGCCGCCCAAGGCGGGAGGGCCCTCCGAGCAGTACTTC
CDR3aa: CASSPPKAGGPSEQYF

abundance: .
len: 13
d_gene: .
j_gene: TRBJ2-7
v_gene: TRBV6-6
CDR3nt: TGTGCCAGCAGTTACGGGGCCAAAACGGAGCAGTACTTC
CDR3aa: CASSYGAKTEQYF

abundance: .
len: 14
d_gene: TRBD1
j_gene: TRBJ1-6
v_gene: TRBV28
CDR3nt: TGTGCCAGCAGACCCGGGACAGCTAATTCACCCCTCCACTTT
CDR3aa: CASRPGTANSPLHF

abundance: .
len: 15
d_gene: .
j_gene: TRBJ2-1
v_gene: TRBV2
CDR3nt: TGTGCCAGCAGTCTACAGGGTTCCTCCTACAATGAGCAGTTCTTC
CDR3aa: CASSLQGSSYNEQFF

abundance: .
len: 15
d_gene: TRBD2
j_gene: TRBJ2-5
v_gene: TRBV7-6
CDR3nt: TGTGCCAGCAGCTTAGCGTGGACTAGCGGAGAGACCCAGTACTTC
CDR3aa: CASSLAWTSGETQYF

abundance: .
len: 16
d_gene: .
j_gene: TRBJ2-2
v_gene: TRBV5-4
CDR3nt: TGTGCCAGCAGCCGGGGTTTAAGCGGCCTTTCAGGGGAGCTGTTTTTT
CDR3aa: CASSRGLSGLSGELFF

abundance: .
len: 14
d_gene: .
j_gene: TRBJ1-3
v_gene: TRBV6-1
CDR3nt: TGTGCCAGCAGTGAACAGGGGAGTGGAAACACCATATATTTT
CDR3aa: CASSEQGSGNTIYF

abundance: .
len: 15
d_gene: TRBD2
j_gene: TRBJ2-7
v_gene: TRBV3-1/TRBV3-2
CDR3nt: TGTGCCAGCAGCCCTCCGGGACTAGAGCCCTACGAGCAGTACTTC
CDR3aa: CASSPPGLEPYEQYF

abundance: .
len: 13
d_gene: .
j_gene: TRBJ1-1
v_gene: TRBV5-1
CDR3nt: TGCGCCAGCAGCACAGGACAGAACACTGAAGCTTTCTTT
CDR3aa: CASSTGQNTEAFF

abundance: .
len: 12
d_gene: .
j_gene: TRBJ1-5
v_gene: TRBV28
CDR3nt: TGTGCCAGCAGTTTGGGGGCTCAGCCCCAGCATTTT
CDR3aa: CASSLGAQPQHF

abundance: .
len: 13
d_gene: .
j_gene: TRBJ1-1
v_gene: TRBV7-9
CDR3nt: TGTGCCAGCAGCTTAGTCGGGAACACTGAAGCTTTCTTT
CDR3aa: CASSLVGNTEAFF

abundance: .
len: 10
d_gene: .
j_gene: TRBJ1-6
v_gene: TRBV23-1
CDR3nt: TGCGCCAGCAGTCCCCCCCGCGACCACTTT
CDR3aa: CASSPPRDHF

abundance: .
len: 15
d_gene: .
j_gene: TRBJ2-1
v_gene: TRBV12-1
CDR3nt: TGTGCCAGCAGCTTCGACACTAGCGGGAGACGGGAGCAGTTCTTC
CDR3aa: CASSFDTSGRREQFF

abundance: .
len: 16
d_gene: TRBD1
j_gene: TRBJ1-1
v_gene: TRBV19
CDR3nt: TGTGCCAGCACTACCGCAGGGGGGCGCGGGAACACTGAAGCTTTCTTT
CDR3aa: CASTTAGGRGNTEAFF

abundance: .
len: 14
d_gene: TRBD1
j_gene: TRBJ2-1
v_gene: TRBV5-1
CDR3nt: TGCGCCAGCAGGGCGACAGGGGGCAGAAATGAGCAGTTCTTC
CDR3aa: CASRATGGRNEQFF

abundance: .
len: 16
d_gene: .
j_gene: TRBJ2-5
v_gene: TRBV11-2
CDR3nt: TGTGCCAGCAGCTTAGAAGGTGGCGGGATAGCGAAGACCCAGTACTTC
CDR3aa: CASSLEGGGIAKTQYF

abundance: .
len: 15
d_gene: TRBD2
j_gene: TRBJ2-7
v_gene: TRBV3-1/TRBV3-2
CDR3nt: TGTGCCAGCAGCCGGGGACTAGCGGGAGACGACGAGCAGTACTTC
CDR3aa: CASSRGLAGDDEQYF

abundance: .
len: 15
d_gene: .
j_gene: TRBJ1-4
v_gene: TRBV4-1
CDR3nt: TGCGCCAGCAGCCAAGGGGAGAGTGTTAATGAAAAACTGTTTTTT
CDR3aa: CASSQGESVNEKLFF

abundance: .
len: 18
d_gene: .
j_gene: TRBJ2-1
v_gene: TRBV21-1
CDR3nt: TGTGCCAGCAGCACCCCCCGCGGGTACTCTCTCCCCCCCAATGAGCAGTTCTTC
CDR3aa: CASSTPRGYSLPPNEQFF

abundance: .
len: 18
d_gene: TRBD1
j_gene: TRBJ2-4
v_gene: TRBV11-2
CDR3nt: TGTGCCAGCAGTTCTCGCCCCGGGACAGGGAGTGCCAAAAACATTCAGTACTTC
CDR3aa: CASSSRPGTGSAKNIQYF

abundance: .
len: 13
d_gene: .
j_gene: TRBJ2-2
v_gene: TRBV5-4
CDR3nt: TGTGCCACCGCGGACATTAACACCGGGGAGCTGTTTTTT
CDR3aa: CATADINTGELFF

abundance: .
len: 18
d_gene: TRBD2
j_gene: TRBJ2-3
v_gene: TRBV7-8
CDR3nt: TGTGCCAGCAGCTCCCTAGCGGGAGGGGGGACTAGCACAGATACGCAGTATTTT
CDR3aa: CASSSLAGGGTSTDTQYF

abundance: .
len: 14
d_gene: .
j_gene: TRBJ2-3
v_gene: TRBV6-1
CDR3nt: TGTGCCAGCAGTGAAATTTACAGTTCAGATACGCAGTATTTT
CDR3aa: CASSEIYSSDTQYF

abundance: few
len: 14
d_gene: TRBD2
j_gene: TRBJ2-3
v_gene: TRBV5-5
CDR3nt: TGTGCCAGCAGCCGGACTAGCGGGACAGATACGCAGTATTTT
CDR3aa: CASSRTSGTDTQYF

abundance: .
len: 13
d_gene: .
j_gene: TRBJ1-1
v_gene: TRBV2
CDR3nt: TGTGCCAGCAGTGGGGGCCCTAACACTGAAGCTTTCTTT
CDR3aa: CASSGGPNTEAFF

abundance: .
len: 16
d_gene: TRBD2
j_gene: TRBJ2-1
v_gene: TRBV11-3
CDR3nt: TGTGCCAGCAGCTTAGATCCTAGCGGGTTTAGGAATGAGCAGTTCTTC
CDR3aa: CASSLDPSGFRNEQFF

abundance: .
len: 14
d_gene: .
j_gene: TRBJ1-5
v_gene: TRBV2
CDR3nt: TGTGCCAGCAGTCCTGGGCCAAGAGACCAGCCCCAGCATTTT
CDR3aa: CASSPGPRDQPQHF

abundance: .
len: 14
d_gene: .
j_gene: TRBJ2-7
v_gene: TRBV14
CDR3nt: TGTGCCAGCAGCCAAGTGGCCCTAGTTTCCGAGCAGTACTTC
CDR3aa: CASSQVALVSEQYF

abundance: .
len: 16
d_gene: TRBD1
j_gene: TRBJ2-1
v_gene: TRBV6-2/TRBV6-3
CDR3nt: TGTGCCAGCAGCTCTCCCTACAGGGGGTTGGACAATGAGCAGTTCTTC
CDR3aa: CASSSPYRGLDNEQFF

abundance: .
len: 15
d_gene: TRBD2
j_gene: TRBJ2-1
v_gene: TRBV5-1
CDR3nt: TGCGCCAGCAGCTCGCGGGGGGCTGGAGGCAATGAGCAGTTCTTC
CDR3aa: CASSSRGAGGNEQFF

abundance: .
len: 16
d_gene: .
j_gene: TRBJ2-5
v_gene: TRBV3-1/TRBV3-2
CDR3nt: TGTGCCAGCAGCCAAGATGGGGGCCCTAGTACGATGCCCCAGTACTTC
CDR3aa: CASSQDGGPSTMPQYF

abundance: .
len: 17
d_gene: TRBD1
j_gene: TRBJ2-7
v_gene: TRBV5-1
CDR3nt: TGCGCCAGCAGCTTGGTTGGTCGGGGACAGGGAGCGTACGAGCAGTACTTC
CDR3aa: CASSLVGRGQGAYEQYF

abundance: .
len: 16
d_gene: TRBD2
j_gene: TRBJ2-5
v_gene: TRBV4-1
CDR3nt: TGCGCCAGCAGCCAAGGACTAGCGGGCCACCTGGGGACCCAGTACTTC
CDR3aa: CASSQGLAGHLGTQYF

abundance: once
len: 17
d_gene: TRBD2
j_gene: TRBJ2-5
v_gene: TRBV6-1
CDR3nt: TGTGCCAGCAGTGAGCGTAGCGGGGGGGTCCCTAGGCGGACCCAGTACTTC
CDR3aa: CASSERSGGVPRRTQYF

abundance: .
len: 11
d_gene: .
j_gene: TRBJ2-1
v_gene: TRBV18
CDR3nt: TGTGCCAGCTCAGCGGGCAATGAGCAGTTCTTC
CDR3aa: CASSAGNEQFF

abundance: once
len: 15
d_gene: TRBD1
j_gene: TRBJ2-5
v_gene: TRBV27
CDR3nt: TGTGCCAGCAGCTCTGGACAGGGGCCCCAAGAGACCCAGTACTTC
CDR3aa: CASSSGQGPQETQYF

abundance: .
len: 15
d_gene: TRBD1
j_gene: TRBJ2-1
v_gene: TRBV9
CDR3nt: TGTGCCAGCAGCGTAGAAGGGACAGGCGACAATGAGCAGTTCTTC
CDR3aa: CASSVEGTGDNEQFF

abundance: .
len: 15
d_gene: .
j_gene: TRBJ2-5
v_gene: TRBV5-1
CDR3nt: TGCGCCAGCAGCCCGGCGACACGCGGAGGGGAGACCCAGTACTTC
CDR3aa: CASSPATRGGETQYF

abundance: .
len: 15
d_gene: .
j_gene: TRBJ1-2
v_gene: TRBV7-9
CDR3nt: TGTGCCAGCAGCTTAGCCTGGAGGAATCCCTATGGCTACACCTTC
CDR3aa: CASSLAWRNPYGYTF

abundance: .
len: 11
d_gene: .
j_gene: TRBJ2-1
v_gene: TRBV25-1
CDR3nt: TGTGCCAGCAGTGCCCTTAATGAGCAGTTCTTC
CDR3aa: CASSALNEQFF

abundance: .
len: 14
d_gene: .
j_gene: TRBJ1-2
v_gene: TRBV7-2
CDR3nt: TGTGCCAGCACCTTACAGGGTTCTAGGGGTGGCTACACCTTC
CDR3aa: CASTLQGSRGGYTF

abundance: .
len: 13
d_gene: .
j_gene: TRBJ1-1
v_gene: TRBV2
CDR3nt: TGTGCCAGCACCTCGCAGGGTACCCCTGAAGCTTTCTTT
CDR3aa: CASTSQGTPEAFF

abundance: .
len: 15
d_gene: TRBD2
j_gene: TRBJ2-7
v_gene: TRBV27
CDR3nt: TGTGCCAGCATCGGGCTAGCGGGAGGGCCGGGGGAGCAGTACTTC
CDR3aa: CASIGLAGGPGEQYF

abundance: .
len: 16
d_gene: .
j_gene: TRBJ2-3
v_gene: TRBV2
CDR3nt: TGTGCCAGCAGTGATCCGTATGCCGCGATTACAGATACGCAGTATTTT
CDR3aa: CASSDPYAAITDTQYF